This entry is about one TCR beta chain. Its specificity is unknown. The sample is drawn from a study of shared clonotypes between healthy human individuals. Study-level points and caveats: Sharing across a few donors was seen in 4% to 5.5% of naive CD4 clonotypes. Shared clonotypes across all four donors exceeded non-shared ones in generation probability.

In the original analysis: Filtering differed because ImmunoSEQ produced junction-only sequences that carried no quality scores. Method: immunoSEQ multiplex PCR; TCRdb's copy keeps in-frame clones and lacks some. That table supplies the V and J calls and clone size; D and trimming were determined from the DNA. The table has millions of clones, 85% to 95% seen once. The length of the CDR3 is 15 residues. Trimming pared 4 bases from V and 2 bases from J, leaving 15 bases between. CDR1 SGHDT and CDR2 YYEEEE come from the germline V gene. V usage is TRBV5-6 and J usage is TRBJ1-2; a weak D match, TRBD1 (5 bases). Sequencing input: naive CD4+ T cells from PBMCs. Described subset: CD45RA+ positively selected. This receptor was identified in a young man in good health. Some clones in this sample may be carry-over from other donors' samples. The CDR3 DNA follows: TGTGCCAGCAGCGTCCGCGGGGGGATCAACTATGGCTACACCTTC. Encoded protein: CASSVRGGINYGYTF.